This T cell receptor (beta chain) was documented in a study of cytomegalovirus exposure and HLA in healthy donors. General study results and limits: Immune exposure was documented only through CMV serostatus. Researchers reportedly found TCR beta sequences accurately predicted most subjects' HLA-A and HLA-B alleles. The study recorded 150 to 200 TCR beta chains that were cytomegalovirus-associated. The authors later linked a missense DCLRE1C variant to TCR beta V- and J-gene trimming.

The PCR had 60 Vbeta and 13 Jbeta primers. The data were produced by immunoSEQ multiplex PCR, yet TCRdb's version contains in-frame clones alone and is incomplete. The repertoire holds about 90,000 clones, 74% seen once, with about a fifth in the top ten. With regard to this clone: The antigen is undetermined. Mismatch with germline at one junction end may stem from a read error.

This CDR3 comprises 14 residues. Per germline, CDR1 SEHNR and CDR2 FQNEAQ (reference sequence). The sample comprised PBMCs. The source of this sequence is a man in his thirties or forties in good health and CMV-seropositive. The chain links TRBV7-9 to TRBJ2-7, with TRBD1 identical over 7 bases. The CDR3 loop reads CASSGRQGFDEQCF. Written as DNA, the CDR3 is TGTGCCAGCAGCGGGCGACAGGGTTTCGACGAGCAGTGCTTC.